The rows below give T cell receptor beta chains drawn from one sample of a study of T cell responses to AZD1222 COVID-19 vaccine. Data came from immunoSEQ multiplex PCR; TCRdb stores just in-frame clones and leaves some out. The table includes some 92,000 clones, 88% detected once. Sequenced material: peripheral blood, taken on day 0 of AZD1222 vaccination. These receptor sequences come from an adult in good health. The CDR3 runs from the conserved cysteine through the conserved F or W. The D gene is left open where the match is weak. A clone size is listed for some rows: how often the clone was seen (once, few, many), or a class if it is expanded.

j_gene: TRBJ2-3
abundance: NA
d_gene: NA
v_gene: TRBV5-1
CDR3aa: CASSLGGDTQYF
CDR3nt: TGCGCCAGCAGCTTGGGGGGAGATACGCAGTATTTT

j_gene: TRBJ1-5
abundance: NA
d_gene: TRBD1
v_gene: TRBV7-8
CDR3aa: CASSFDRGGQPQHF
CDR3nt: TGTGCCAGCAGCTTCGACAGGGGTGGTCAGCCCCAGCATTTT

j_gene: TRBJ2-7
abundance: NA
d_gene: TRBD2
v_gene: TRBV13
CDR3aa: CASSLGWREGYEQYF
CDR3nt: TGTGCCAGCAGCTTAGGTTGGCGGGAGGGCTACGAGCAGTACTTC

j_gene: TRBJ2-5
abundance: NA
d_gene: NA
v_gene: TRBV10-3
CDR3aa: CAISENPSGSQETQYF
CDR3nt: TGTGCCATCAGTGAGAATCCTAGTGGATCCCAAGAGACCCAGTACTTC

j_gene: TRBJ1-4
abundance: NA
d_gene: NA
v_gene: TRBV6-5
CDR3aa: CASSYSDGINEKLFF
CDR3nt: TGTGCCAGCAGTTACTCGGACGGGATTAATGAAAAACTGTTTTTT

j_gene: TRBJ2-3
abundance: NA
d_gene: NA
v_gene: TRBV7-2
CDR3aa: CASIDRGGPDTQYF
CDR3nt: TGTGCCAGCATAGACAGGGGAGGGCCAGATACGCAGTATTTT

j_gene: TRBJ1-3
abundance: NA
d_gene: NA
v_gene: TRBV28
CDR3aa: CASSPPSVGSGNTIYF
CDR3nt: TGTGCCAGCAGTCCCCCTTCAGTAGGCTCTGGAAACACCATATATTTT

j_gene: TRBJ1-3
abundance: NA
d_gene: NA
v_gene: TRBV5-6
CDR3aa: CASSLPQQRWYTIYF
CDR3nt: TGTGCCAGCAGCTTGCCCCAACAGAGATGGTACACCATATATTTT

j_gene: TRBJ1-1
abundance: NA
d_gene: NA
v_gene: TRBV5-4
CDR3aa: CASSLGRRGVNTEAFF
CDR3nt: TGTGCCAGCAGCTTGGGTCGACGGGGGGTGAACACTGAAGCTTTCTTT

j_gene: TRBJ1-1
abundance: NA
d_gene: TRBD1
v_gene: TRBV19
CDR3aa: CASSLDRETEAFF
CDR3nt: TGTGCCAGTAGTTTGGACAGGGAGACTGAAGCTTTCTTT

j_gene: TRBJ1-5
abundance: NA
d_gene: TRBD1
v_gene: TRBV5-1
CDR3aa: CASSLGQGRSPQHF
CDR3nt: TGCGCCAGCAGCCTAGGACAGGGTCGTTCGCCCCAGCATTTT

j_gene: TRBJ1-4
abundance: once
d_gene: TRBD1
v_gene: TRBV28
CDR3aa: CASSFIGTGRDEKLFF
CDR3nt: TGTGCCAGCAGTTTCATTGGGACAGGGAGAGATGAAAAACTGTTTTTT

j_gene: TRBJ2-1
abundance: NA
d_gene: NA
v_gene: TRBV7-3
CDR3aa: CASSANRDLSYNEQFF
CDR3nt: TGTGCCAGCAGCGCGAACCGGGACTTATCCTACAATGAGCAGTTCTTC

j_gene: TRBJ1-5
abundance: NA
d_gene: NA
v_gene: TRBV28
CDR3aa: CASSDPRDNQPQHF
CDR3nt: TGTGCCAGCAGTGACCCCAGGGACAATCAGCCCCAGCATTTT

j_gene: TRBJ1-1
abundance: NA
d_gene: NA
v_gene: TRBV28
CDR3aa: CASRDDGARRAFF
CDR3nt: TGTGCCAGCAGAGATGACGGGGCCCGCCGGGCTTTCTTT

j_gene: TRBJ1-1
abundance: NA
d_gene: NA
v_gene: TRBV10-1
CDR3aa: CASREDGHAEAFF
CDR3nt: TGCGCCAGCAGGGAGGACGGTCACGCTGAAGCTTTCTTT

j_gene: TRBJ2-5
abundance: NA
d_gene: TRBD1
v_gene: TRBV24-1
CDR3aa: CATSDPGGTGGRETQYF
CDR3nt: TGTGCCACCAGTGATCCAGGGGGGACAGGGGGCCGAGAGACCCAGTACTTC

j_gene: TRBJ2-2
abundance: NA
d_gene: NA
v_gene: TRBV29-1
CDR3aa: CSAARGVEAGELFF
CDR3nt: TGCAGCGCCGCCAGGGGCGTGGAGGCCGGGGAGCTGTTTTTT

j_gene: TRBJ1-6
abundance: few
d_gene: NA
v_gene: TRBV19
CDR3aa: CASSNQPGTNNSPLHF
CDR3nt: TGTGCCAGTAGTAATCAACCCGGGACCAATAATTCACCCCTCCACTTT

j_gene: TRBJ2-2
abundance: NA
d_gene: TRBD2
v_gene: TRBV2
CDR3aa: CASSLAGSNTGELFF
CDR3nt: TGTGCCAGCAGCTTAGCGGGATCCAACACCGGGGAGCTGTTTTTT

j_gene: TRBJ1-2
abundance: NA
d_gene: NA
v_gene: TRBV27
CDR3aa: CASSPPPRVGVNYGYTF
CDR3nt: TGTGCCAGCAGTCCCCCTCCAAGGGTAGGGGTTAACTATGGCTACACCTTC

j_gene: TRBJ2-7
abundance: NA
d_gene: TRBD1
v_gene: TRBV28
CDR3aa: CASSFRPGGPRSSYEQYF
CDR3nt: TGTGCCAGCAGTTTTAGGCCAGGGGGACCGAGGAGCTCCTACGAGCAGTACTTC

j_gene: TRBJ1-5
abundance: NA
d_gene: TRBD1
v_gene: TRBV28
CDR3aa: CASSTSGTGEYNQPQHF
CDR3nt: TGTGCCAGCAGCACCTCCGGGACAGGGGAATACAATCAGCCCCAGCATTTT

j_gene: TRBJ2-7
abundance: few
d_gene: NA
v_gene: TRBV7-9
CDR3aa: CASSLTNLQLLTYEQYF
CDR3nt: TGTGCCAGCAGCTTAACGAACCTACAGTTACTCACCTACGAGCAGTACTTC

j_gene: TRBJ2-2
abundance: NA
d_gene: TRBD1
v_gene: TRBV28
CDR3aa: CASSLEVQGRNGELFF
CDR3nt: TGTGCCAGCAGTTTAGAGGTACAGGGGCGGAACGGGGAGCTGTTTTTT

j_gene: TRBJ1-2
abundance: NA
d_gene: TRBD1
v_gene: TRBV6-5
CDR3aa: CASSSSLDRDYGYTF
CDR3nt: TGTGCCAGCAGTTCCTCTCTCGACAGGGACTATGGCTACACCTTC

j_gene: TRBJ2-1
abundance: NA
d_gene: TRBD2
v_gene: TRBV2
CDR3aa: CASTRLAGEVSGEQFF
CDR3nt: TGTGCCAGCACCCGACTAGCGGGAGAAGTTAGTGGTGAGCAGTTCTTC

j_gene: TRBJ2-7
abundance: NA
d_gene: TRBD2
v_gene: TRBV4-3
CDR3aa: CASSQEATGRSHEQYF
CDR3nt: TGCGCCAGCAGCCAAGAAGCGACCGGGAGGTCCCACGAGCAGTACTTC

j_gene: TRBJ1-2
abundance: few
d_gene: NA
v_gene: TRBV29-1
CDR3aa: CSVEDLTGNYGYTF
CDR3nt: TGCAGCGTTGAAGATCTTACAGGGAACTATGGCTACACCTTC

j_gene: TRBJ1-1
abundance: NA
d_gene: NA
v_gene: TRBV27
CDR3aa: CASSLSRLNTEAFF
CDR3nt: TGTGCCAGCAGTTTATCTAGATTGAACACTGAAGCTTTCTTT

j_gene: TRBJ2-3
abundance: NA
d_gene: TRBD1
v_gene: TRBV5-1
CDR3aa: CASSSGTGRFTDTQYF
CDR3nt: TGCGCCAGCAGCTCTGGGACAGGGCGTTTCACAGATACGCAGTATTTT

j_gene: TRBJ2-7
abundance: NA
d_gene: NA
v_gene: TRBV5-1
CDR3aa: CASREGVTSYEQYF
CDR3nt: TGCGCCAGCAGGGAGGGGGTGACCTCCTACGAGCAGTACTTC

j_gene: TRBJ1-1
abundance: NA
d_gene: TRBD1
v_gene: TRBV6-2/TRBV6-3
CDR3aa: CASSYSQTTGGNEAFF
CDR3nt: TGTGCCAGCAGTTACTCCCAAACCACAGGGGGCAACGAAGCTTTCTTT

j_gene: TRBJ1-1
abundance: once
d_gene: NA
v_gene: TRBV12-5
CDR3aa: CASGLDRAGNTEAFF
CDR3nt: TGTGCTAGTGGTTTGGACCGGGCGGGAAACACTGAAGCTTTCTTT

j_gene: TRBJ1-5
abundance: NA
d_gene: TRBD1
v_gene: TRBV19
CDR3aa: CASSINRGLGSRQPQHF
CDR3nt: TGTGCCAGTAGTATCAACAGGGGGCTCGGGAGCCGGCAGCCCCAGCATTTT

j_gene: TRBJ2-5
abundance: few
d_gene: NA
v_gene: TRBV20-1
CDR3aa: CSASPGMRETQYF
CDR3nt: TGCAGTGCTAGTCCCGGGATGCGGGAGACCCAGTACTTC

j_gene: TRBJ1-5
abundance: NA
d_gene: TRBD1
v_gene: TRBV29-1
CDR3aa: CSVTGPNQPQHF
CDR3nt: TGCAGCGTGACAGGGCCCAATCAGCCCCAGCATTTT

j_gene: TRBJ1-1
abundance: NA
d_gene: NA
v_gene: TRBV12-5
CDR3aa: CASGLTGATEAFF
CDR3nt: TGTGCTAGTGGTTTGACGGGAGCCACTGAAGCTTTCTTT

j_gene: TRBJ2-5
abundance: NA
d_gene: NA
v_gene: TRBV12-3/TRBV12-4
CDR3aa: CASSTQGQETQYF
CDR3nt: TGTGCCAGCAGTACCCAGGGACAAGAGACCCAGTACTTC

j_gene: TRBJ1-4
abundance: once
d_gene: TRBD1
v_gene: TRBV2
CDR3aa: CASSPQGVTNEKLFF
CDR3nt: TGTGCCAGCAGTCCTCAGGGGGTGACTAATGAAAAACTGTTTTTT

j_gene: TRBJ1-2
abundance: NA
d_gene: NA
v_gene: TRBV12-3/TRBV12-4
CDR3aa: CASSSGGHGYTF
CDR3nt: TGTGCCAGCTCGTCTGGAGGGCATGGCTACACCTTC